Listed below are T cell receptor beta chains from one sample, sequenced in a study of T cell repertoires in aging, cancer and after chemotherapy. TCRdb re-derived calls from the multiplex PCR reads in MiXCR, one entry per CDR3 protein. The sample has several thousand distinct CDR3 sequences; more than 40% are singletons. The sequenced sample consisted of blood. The receptors derive from a human donor with a blood cancer. The CDR3 runs from the conserved cysteine through the conserved F or W. A D gene is named only where the DNA matches it firmly. Part of the rows lack a size; the others show once, few, many or a class for expanded clones.

>TRBV19|TRBJ2-3|-|few
TGTGCCAGTAGTATAGCCCCGGGCCCCACAGATACGCAGTATTTT
CASSIAPGPTDTQYF
>TRBV6-5|TRBJ1-5|-|-
TGTGCCAGCAGTTCACGATCGGGGGTCAATCAGCCCCAGCATTTT
CASSSRSGVNQPQHF
>TRBV20-1|TRBJ2-3|TRBD2|-
TGCAGTGCTAGAGATTCGACTAGCGGGAGTAGAACAGATACGCAGTATTTT
CSARDSTSGSRTDTQYF
>TRBV7-2|TRBJ2-5|TRBD2|few
TGTGCCAGCAGCACCAGCCTAGCGGAGGGCATGGAGACCCAGTACTTC
CASSTSLAEGMETQYF
>TRBV6-2/TRBV6-3|TRBJ1-5|TRBD1|-
TGTGCCAGCAGTTGGACAGGGATTCAGGATCAGCCCCAGCATTTT
CASSWTGIQDQPQHF
>TRBV30|TRBJ1-4|TRBD1|-
TGTGCCTGGACCGAGACAGGGTTCAAAAAACTGTTTTTT
CAWTETGFKKLFF
>TRBV5-4|TRBJ2-2|-|-
TGTGCCAGCAGCTTTGAGTGGACCGGGGAGCTGTTTTTT
CASSFEWTGELFF
>TRBV29-1|TRBJ2-5|-|medium-sized
TGCAGCGTCCCGATTACAGGGCGTCAAGAGACCCAGTACTTC
CSVPITGRQETQYF
>TRBV10-3|TRBJ2-3|-|few
TGTGCCATCAATTCGAACAGGGCTCAGGGAGATACGCAGTATTTT
CAINSNRAQGDTQYF
>TRBV10-3|TRBJ2-2|TRBD1|few
TGTGCCATCAGTGATAAACAGGGGGCCGTTACCGGGGAGCTGTTTTTT
CAISDKQGAVTGELFF
>TRBV19|TRBJ2-7|-|few
TGTGCCAGTAGGAACGGGGGCTCCTACGAGCAGTACTTC
CASRNGGSYEQYF
>TRBV5-1|TRBJ2-4|-|-
TGCGCCAGCAGCCAGAGCCCGGCCAAAAACATTCAGTACTTC
CASSQSPAKNIQYF
>TRBV28|TRBJ2-5|-|-
TGTGCCAGCAATGAGGGCGCGGAAGAGACCCAGTACTTC
CASNEGAEETQYF
>TRBV7-6|TRBJ1-2|-|-
TGTGCCAGCAGCTTAACGGCAGACAGCTATGGCTACACCTTC
CASSLTADSYGYTF
>TRBV29-1|TRBJ2-7|TRBD1|-
TGCAGCGTTGGTGGTGGACAGGGCGGCGCCTACGAGCAGTACTTC
CSVGGGQGGAYEQYF
>TRBV6-1|TRBJ2-7|-|-
TGTGCCAGCAGTGAAAATGGGCAGTACGAGCAGTACTTC
CASSENGQYEQYF
>TRBV5-5|TRBJ1-4|-|few
TGTGCCAGCAGCTGGGGGGGAGTCACTAATGAAAAACTGTTTTTT
CASSWGGVTNEKLFF
>TRBV6-1|TRBJ2-7|TRBD2|few
TGTGCCAGCAGTGTTCCTAGCGGCGAGCAGTACTTC
CASSVPSGEQYF
>TRBV6-5|TRBJ2-3|-|-
TGTGCCAGCAGTTACCGACCGGGACCGAGCCTAGGTTTAGCAGATACGCAGTATTTT
CASSYRPGPSLGLADTQYF
>TRBV6-5|TRBJ2-2|TRBD1|few
TGTGCCAGCAGGCAGCCCCGGACAGGGTTGGGGTCCGGGGAGCTGTTTTTT
CASRQPRTGLGSGELFF